A single sample is the source of the 25 T cell receptor beta chains below, sequenced in a study of STAT3 mutations in large granular lymphocyte leukemia. Study-level findings and limits: Every T-cell large granular lymphocyte leukemia patient had at least one immunodominant TCR beta clonotype.

TCRdb's table, derived via immunoSEQ multiplex PCR, lists solely in-frame clones and lacks some. The sample shows 5,500 to 7,500 clones, roughly 34% of them seen only once. For these receptors, no antigen is known. Sequenced sample: peripheral blood mononuclear cells. These receptors all stem from a middle-aged woman with T-cell large granular lymphocyte leukemia. Some clones in this sample may be carry-over from other donors' samples.

J is TRBJ2-5 and V is TRBV5-6; possible D gene TRBD1, 6 bases. The V gene lost 0 bases and the J gene lost 4 bases, with 22 bases spanning the gap. The germline V gene has CDR1 SGHDT and CDR2 YYEEEE. This CDR3 has 18 residues. The CDR3 nucleotides are TGTGCCAGCAGCTTGGACGTTTTTGGGGGCGGCGGAGGAGAGACCCAGTACTTC. Amino acids: CASSLDVFGGGGGETQYF.

This chain links TRBV9 with TRBJ1-1; D is unclear. Between the trimmed V and J ends, which lost 3 bases and 5 bases, there was a span of 11 bases. The CDR3 is made up of 13 amino acids. CDR1 is SGDLS and CDR2 is YYNGEE in the germline V gene. The CDR3 coding sequence is TGTGCCAGCAGCGGAGGCAGTTTGACTGAAGCTTTCTTT. It yields the protein CASSGGSLTEAFF.

This clone was detected once. The chain has TRBV7-9 and TRBJ2-1; the D gene is possibly TRBD2 (5 bases). The CDR3 contains 19 residues. Germline CDR1 is SEHNR and CDR2 is FQNEAQ (reference sequence). Trimming stripped 5 bases from V and 6 bases from J, with 29 bases between. This CDR3 reads CASSTGNPKGRRLTNEQFF. The CDR3 DNA reads as TGTGCCAGCAGCACCGGGAACCCAAAGGGAAGGAGACTGACCAATGAGCAGTTCTTC. Together with reference TRBV7-9 and TRBJ2-1, the CDR3 gives the full variable domain: DTGVSQNPRHKITKRGQNVTFRCDPISEHNRLYWYRQTLGQGPEFLTYFQNEAQLEKSRLLSDRFSAERPKGSFSTLEIQRTEQGDSAMYLCASSTGNPKGRRLTNEQFFGPGTRLTVL.

The sample holds a few counts of this clone. This sequence joins TRBV7-9 and TRBJ1-5, with no clear D. Germline V gene lookup returns CDR1 SEHNR and CDR2 FQNEAQ (reference sequence). V was trimmed by 5 bases and J by 0 bases, leaving 11 bases between them. The CDR3 covers 15 residues. DNA of the CDR3: TGTGCCAGCAGCACTACGGAGTATAGCAATCAGCCCCAGCATTTT. This translates into CASSTTEYSNQPQHF. The entire variable domain, with the rest obtained from reference TRBV7-9 and TRBJ1-5, is as follows: DTGVSQNPRHKITKRGQNVTFRCDPISEHNRLYWYRQTLGQGPEFLTYFQNEAQLEKSRLLSDRFSAERPKGSFSTLEIQRTEQGDSAMYLCASSTTEYSNQPQHFGDGTRLSIL.

CDR3 in DNA: TGTGCCAGCAGGCGGGGCGAGGGGATGAACACTGAAGCTTTCTTT. This gives the protein CASRRGEGMNTEAFF. V and J are TRBV6-5 and TRBJ1-1, with D perhaps matching TRBD1 (5 bases). In germline, CDR1 is MNHEY, CDR2 SVGAGI. V lost 6 bases and J 0 bases, leaving 14 bases between the germline ends. The CDR3 sequence is 15 residues long.

The chain couples TRBV5-6 to TRBJ2-1, with D perhaps TRBD2 (5 bases). The CDR3 is 15 amino acids. Germline V CDR1 and CDR2: SGHDT, YYEEEE. V was pared by 0 bases and J by 1 base, with 8 bases between. The CDR3 sequence is CASSLGLPSYNEQFF. The DNA for the CDR3 is TGTGCCAGCAGCTTGGGACTACCATCCTACAATGAGCAGTTCTTC.

CDR3 DNA: TGCGCCAGCAGCCAAGTGGGGACAGGGGGAAACTATGGCTACACCTTC. This codes for CASSQVGTGGNYGYTF. The chain is built from TRBV4-1 and TRBJ1-2; 11 bases match TRBD1. Germline V gives CDR1 MGHRA, CDR2 YSYEKL. The J segment lost 2 bases and the V segment lost 1 base, leaving 3 bases of the junction unmatched. The CDR3 covers 16 residues.

J is TRBJ2-1 and V is TRBV7-9; 10 bases map to TRBD1. This CDR3 spans 15 amino acids. The trim removed 5 bases at V and 6 bases at J, leaving 7 bases unmatched. Germline V gene lookup returns CDR1 SEHNR and CDR2 FQNEAQ (reference sequence). The CDR3 protein is CASSPGTGAPNEQFF. CDR3 bases: TGTGCCAGCAGCCCCGGGACAGGGGCTCCCAATGAGCAGTTCTTC.

This chain uses TRBV14 with TRBJ2-7; TRBD1 aligns across 10 bases. Germline V lookup: CDR1 SGHDN, CDR2 FVKESK. The CDR3 is 15 amino acids. The V segment lost 0 bases and the J segment 5 bases; nucleotides outside the gene matches: 4. In DNA, the CDR3 is TGTGCCAGCAGCCAAGACATTGGACAGGGGGACGAGCAGTACTTC. Its protein product is CASSQDIGQGDEQYF.

The chain links TRBV15 to TRBJ1-2, with unresolved D. This CDR3 is built from 14 residues. The V gene's germline CDR1 is LNHNV and CDR2 YYDKDF (reference sequence). Deletions cut 5 bases from V and 4 bases from J, with 14 bases between. For the CDR3, the DNA is TGTGCCACCAGCCCCAGCGTTAGAAGCTATGGCTACACCTTC. It codes for CATSPSVRSYGYTF.

The J gene is TRBJ1-1, the V gene TRBV29-1, with 7 bases aligning to TRBD1. After removal of 4 bases from V and 1 base from J, the junction contained 3 bases not matched to a gene. The length of the CDR3 is 13 residues. CDR1 and CDR2 (germline): SQVTM, ANQGSEA. DNA of the CDR3: TGCAGCGTTGCCCGGGACAGGAACACTGAAGCTTTCTTT. Translating gives CSVARDRNTEAFF.

V usage is TRBV6-1 and J usage is TRBJ1-2; the D is unclear. The CDR3 consists of 11 residues. Looked up from germline, CDR1 is MNHNS and CDR2 is SASEGT. The V end lost 10 bases, the J end lost 5 bases, and 11 bases lay between the germline ends. CDR3 coding DNA: TGTGCCATCCGGGCCCGTTATGGCTACACCTTC. Translated, it gives CAIRARYGYTF.

This clone was observed a few times. The chain combines TRBV30 with TRBJ1-3; D gene ambiguous. Germline V gene lookup returns CDR1 GTSNPN and CDR2 SVGIG (reference sequence). V was trimmed by 1 base and J by 6 bases, leaving 10 bases between them. This CDR3 comprises 13 residues. The CDR3 here is CAWSGGTENTIYF. In nucleotides, the CDR3 is TGTGCCTGGAGTGGAGGAACGGAAAACACCATATATTTT.

The chain couples TRBV7-2 to TRBJ1-1; 8 bases match TRBD1. Germline V gene sequence: CDR1 SGHTA, CDR2 FQGNSA. This CDR3 spans 15 amino acids. Trimming at V came to 1 base and at J to 2 bases, leaving 3 bases not matched to a gene. The DNA for the CDR3 is TGTGCCAGCAGCTTAGGGGACAGGAGAAACACTGAAGCTTTCTTT. Amino acid sequence: CASSLGDRRNTEAFF. The full variable domain, its missing parts supplied by reference TRBV7-2 and TRBJ1-1, is GAGVSQSPSNKVTEKGKDVELRCDPISGHTALYWYRQSLGQGLEFLIYFQGNSAPDKSGLPSDRFSAERTGGSVSTLTIQRTQQEDSAVYLCASSLGDRRNTEAFFGQGTRLTVV.

The rearrangement uses TRBV11-2 and TRBJ2-7, with D maybe TRBD1 (6 bases). The V end lost 1 base, the J end lost 4 bases, and 8 bases lay between the germline ends. Germline CDR1 SGHAT, CDR2 FQNNGV. CDR3 length equals 13 residues. The CDR3 DNA sequence: TGTGCCAGCAGCTTAGTTACAGGGTACGAGCAGTACTTC. Translating it yields CASSLVTGYEQYF.

The chain links TRBV6-6 to TRBJ2-7, with TRBD1 matching over 7 bases. J lost 2 bases, V lost 6 bases, and 10 bases had no gene match. Germline lookup yields CDR1 MNHNY and CDR2 SVGAGI (reference sequence). This CDR3 spans 15 amino acids. CDR3 DNA sequence: TGTGCCAGCAGGCACGGGACAGTTGAAGCCTACGAGCAGTACTTC. Amino acids: CASRHGTVEAYEQYF.

The genes are TRBV6-4 and TRBJ1-1; no firm D call. CDR3 size: 13 residues. V was clipped by 0 bases and J by 2 bases, with 4 bases between them. Germline values: CDR1 MRHNA, CDR2 SNTAGT. The CDR3 DNA reads as TGTGCCAGCAGTGACTCGGACAACACTGAAGCTTTCTTT. This sequence encodes CASSDSDNTEAFF.

The chain links TRBV5-5 to TRBJ2-7; D may be TRBD2 (7 bases). The CDR3 consists of 12 residues. Germline CDR1 and CDR2: SGHKS and YYEKEE (reference sequence). V was pared by 4 bases and J by 6 bases, with 11 bases between. The CDR3 DNA reads as TGTGCCAGCAGCCTAGGGGGGGTCGAGCAGTACTTC. Its protein product is CASSLGGVEQYF.

The table lists this clone with a few counts. This chain connects TRBV6-1 to TRBJ2-1; possibly TRBD1 for D (6 bases). There are 13 residues in the CDR3. Trimming shortened V by 9 bases and J by 5 bases, and 14 bases separated the two germline ends. Per germline, CDR1 MNHNS and CDR2 SASEGT. The chain's CDR3 is CASYREVDNEQFF. The CDR3 coding sequence is TGTGCCAGTTACAGGGAAGTCGACAATGAGCAGTTCTTC.

V usage is TRBV6-6 and J usage is TRBJ2-1; D may be TRBD2 (5 bases). Germline CDR1 MNHNY, CDR2 SVGAGI (reference sequence). The CDR3 is made up of 15 amino acids. Trimming removed 5 bases at V and 6 bases at J, with 17 bases between. CDR3 nucleotides: TGTGCCAGCAGTAGAACTAGTCCTCGGCTCAATGAGCAGTTCTTC. Translated, it gives CASSRTSPRLNEQFF.

In its sample, this clone was seen a few times. The chain recombines TRBV7-9 with TRBJ1-2; the D is unclear. Germline V lookup: CDR1 SEHNR, CDR2 FQNEAQ (reference sequence). CDR3 length equals 15 residues. Trimming took off 1 base at V and 5 bases at J, with 14 bases between the two ends. As DNA, the CDR3 is TGTGCCAGCAGCTTAGGCGACGAAACTCAATATGGCTACACCTTC. This codes for CASSLGDETQYGYTF.

As DNA, the CDR3 is TGCGCCAGCAGCTTGAATCAAGAGACCCAGTACTTC. Protein sequence: CASSLNQETQYF. This sequence joins TRBV5-1 and TRBJ2-5; D is ambiguous. CDR1 and CDR2 from the germline V gene are SGHRS and YFSETQ. The length of the CDR3 is 12 residues. Trimming shortened V by 1 base and J by 2 bases, and 3 bases separated the two germline ends.

The chain recombines TRBV6-6 with TRBJ1-5; D unclear. Per germline, CDR1 MNHNY and CDR2 SVGAGI (reference sequence). This CDR3 contains 14 residues. Trimming removed 7 bases at V and 1 base at J, with 11 bases between. In nucleotides, the CDR3 is TGTGCCAGCATGGACCTTTGGAGCAATCAGCCCCAGCATTTT. Its protein is CASMDLWSNQPQHF.

The chain uses TRBV6-1 and TRBJ2-1; D is ambiguous. Germline values: CDR1 MNHNS, CDR2 SASEGT. V dropped 3 bases and J dropped 9 bases, with 6 bases sitting between them. This CDR3 comprises 11 residues. This CDR3 reads CASSDMTEQFF. DNA of the CDR3: TGTGCCAGCAGTGATATGACTGAGCAGTTCTTC.

V usage is TRBV5-4 and J usage is TRBJ2-1; D remains unclear. The CDR3 is 15 residues long. The germline V and J ends were trimmed by 6 bases and 12 bases, with 25 bases remaining between them. The V gene's germline CDR1 is SGHNT and CDR2 YYREEE (reference sequence). CDR3: CASNPPPPLGSGQFF. The CDR3 DNA follows: TGTGCCAGCAACCCCCCCCCACCCCTTGGTTCGGGGCAGTTCTTC. Using reference TRBV5-4 and TRBJ2-1 for the parts outside the CDR3, the full variable domain is ETGVTQSPTHLIKTRGQQVTLRCSSQSGHNTVSWYQQALGQGPQFIFQYYREEENGRGNFPPRFSGLQFPNYSSELNVNALELDDSALYLCASNPPPPLGSGQFFGPGTRLTVL.